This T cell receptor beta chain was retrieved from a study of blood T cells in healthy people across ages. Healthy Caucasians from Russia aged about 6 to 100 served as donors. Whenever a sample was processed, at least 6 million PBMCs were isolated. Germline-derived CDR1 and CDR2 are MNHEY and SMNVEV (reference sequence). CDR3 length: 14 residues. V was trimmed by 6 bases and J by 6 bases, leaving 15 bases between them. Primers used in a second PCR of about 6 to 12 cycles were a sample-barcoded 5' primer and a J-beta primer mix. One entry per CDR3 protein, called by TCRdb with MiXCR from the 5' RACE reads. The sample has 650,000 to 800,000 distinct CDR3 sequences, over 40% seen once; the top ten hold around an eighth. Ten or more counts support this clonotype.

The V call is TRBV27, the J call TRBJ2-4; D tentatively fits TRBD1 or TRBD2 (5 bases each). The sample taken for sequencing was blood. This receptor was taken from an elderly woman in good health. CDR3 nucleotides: TGTGCCAGCAGGAACCAGGGACCGTTAAACATTCAGTACTTC. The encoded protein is CASRNQGPLNIQYF.